This T cell receptor beta chain was documented in a study of blood T cell repertoires in COVID-19. For the study at large: Samples representing acute and convalescent COVID-19 were sourced from the United States, Italy and Spain. PBMCs, B-cell-depleted T cells, or T cells provided the cDNA or gDNA that made up the material.

Original processing notes: Cell counts per sample came from amplifying reference gene primers. Libraries were prepared by immunoSEQ multiplex PCR; TCRdb keeps only in-frame clonotypes and omits some of them. That table furnishes V, J and clone size, whereas the DNA furnished D and trimming. The data hold tens of thousands of clones, with over 75% observed a single time. The CDR3 is made up of 15 amino acids. The J segment lost 6 bases and the V segment lost 2 bases, leaving 6 bases of the junction unmatched. Per the germline V gene, CDR1 is MGHRA and CDR2 is YSYEKL. The chain employs TRBV4-1 and TRBJ1-2, with 10 bases fitting TRBD1. This receptor was identified in a man in his 70s with active COVID-19. Sequenced material: peripheral blood. CDR3 DNA sequence: TGCGCCAGCAGCCAACCCATCGGGACAGGGGATGGCTACACCTTC. It specifies CASSQPIGTGDGYTF.